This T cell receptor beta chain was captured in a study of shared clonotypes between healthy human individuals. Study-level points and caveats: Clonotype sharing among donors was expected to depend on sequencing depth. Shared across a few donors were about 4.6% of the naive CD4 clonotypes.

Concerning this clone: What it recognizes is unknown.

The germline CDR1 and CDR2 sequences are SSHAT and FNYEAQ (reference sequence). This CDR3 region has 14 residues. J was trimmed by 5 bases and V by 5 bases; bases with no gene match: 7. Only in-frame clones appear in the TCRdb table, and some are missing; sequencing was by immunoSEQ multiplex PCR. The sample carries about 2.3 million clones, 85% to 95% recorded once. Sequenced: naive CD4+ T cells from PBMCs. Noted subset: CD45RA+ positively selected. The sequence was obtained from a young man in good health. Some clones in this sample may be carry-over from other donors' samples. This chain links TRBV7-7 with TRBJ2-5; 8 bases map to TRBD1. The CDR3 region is CASSLGQASETQYF. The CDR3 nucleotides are TGTGCCAGCAGCCTGGGACAGGCGTCGGAGACCCAGTACTTC.